This TCR beta chain was profiled in a study of blood T cell repertoires in COVID-19. Overall study: PBMCs, B-cell-depleted T cells, or T cells were the source of the cDNA or gDNA that made up the material.

Per the original methods: Estimated nucleated cell counts came from reference gene primer amplification. Clones were sequenced by immunoSEQ multiplex PCR, and TCRdb holds only the in-frame ones, with some missing. V and J calls and clone size are those listed in that table; D and trimming were worked out from the DNA. Of 35,000 or so clones listed, 75% to 85% are singletons. CDR1 is SNHLY and CDR2 is FYNNEI in the germline V gene. V dropped 6 bases and J dropped 0; count of bases not matched to a gene: 7. The CDR3 extends over 15 amino acids. The genes are TRBV2 and TRBJ2-7; 8 nucleotides line up with TRBD2. The clonotype comes from a woman between 65 and 79 years old with acute or convalescent COVID-19. Sequenced input: peripheral blood. The CDR3 nucleotides are TGTGCCAGCAGGGAGACTAGCGTATTCTCCTACGAGCAGTACTTC. The encoded protein is CASRETSVFSYEQYF.